Here is one T cell receptor (beta chain) with its context. Antigen specificity is unknown. This entry is derived from a study of T cell responses to AZD1222 COVID-19 vaccine. General study results and limits: Unmutated regions of variants are reportedly targeted by nearly half of spike-specific TCRs. Donors skewed white British and female; clonal diversity was possibly underestimated.

Generated by immunoSEQ multiplex PCR, the TCRdb table keeps only in-frame clones and is missing some. The sample has 80,000 to 100,000 clones; about 92% are singletons. Per the germline V gene, CDR1 is SGHVS and CDR2 is FQNEAQ. This CDR3 is built from 16 residues. V lost 5 bases to trimming and J lost 1 base, with 15 bases between them. The sequence was obtained from an adult in good health. Material: peripheral blood, obtained on day 0 of AZD1222 vaccination. The V call is TRBV7-8, the J call TRBJ1-5; D is perhaps TRBD1 (5 bases). The DNA of the CDR3 is TGTGCCAGCAGCCCGCAGGGCATCATGAGCAATCAGCCCCAGCATTTT. Residues: CASSPQGIMSNQPQHF.